The rows below give T cell receptor beta chains drawn from one sample of a study of blood T cell repertoires in COVID-19. Profiling relied on immunoSEQ multiplex PCR, and the TCRdb table lists in-frame clones only, not all of them. The table has about 430,000 clones, roughly 90% seen once. The sequencing sample was made of PBMCs or T cells enriched from blood (not recorded which). These receptors were collected from a woman aged 18-29 years who had been exposed to COVID-19. Both conserved end residues are part of each CDR3. The order of the fields is D gene, clone size, J gene, V gene, CDR3 protein, CDR3 DNA. The D gene is left open where the match is weak. Not all rows give a size; the values are once, few, many and, for expanded clones, a class.

>-|-|TRBJ1-2|TRBV13
CASSSQTTNYGYTF
TGTGCCAGCAGCTCTCAAACAACGAACTATGGCTACACCTTC
>-|-|TRBJ1-3|TRBV5-1
CASSLEGGGNTIYF
TGCGCCAGCAGCTTGGAGGGAGGGGGAAACACCATATATTTT
>TRBD2|once|TRBJ2-1|TRBV5-4
CASRSDSILAGVYNEQFF
TGTGCCAGCAGATCGGACAGCATACTAGCGGGAGTCTACAATGAGCAGTTCTTC
>TRBD2|-|TRBJ2-7|TRBV30
CAWRTGTGGYEQYF
TGTGCCTGGAGGACCGGGACGGGAGGCTACGAGCAGTACTTC
>TRBD2|-|TRBJ2-1|TRBV27
CASSFGGRAQFF
TGTGCCAGCAGTTTTGGGGGGAGGGCGCAGTTCTTC
>-|-|TRBJ2-7|TRBV21-1
CASSKAPGRMPRGGYEQYF
TGTGCCAGCAGCAAAGCGCCGGGACGGATGCCGAGAGGGGGCTACGAGCAGTACTTC
>TRBD2|-|TRBJ2-1|TRBV24-1
CATSDRSSGRADIYEQFF
TGTGCCACCAGTGATCGCTCTAGCGGGAGGGCCGATATCTATGAGCAGTTCTTC
>-|-|TRBJ1-2|TRBV9
CASSVLDRTFDGYTF
TGTGCCAGCAGCGTACTAGATAGGACATTTGATGGCTACACCTTC
>-|-|TRBJ1-3|TRBV28
CASSLARNTIYF
TGTGCCAGCAGTTTGGCCAGAAACACCATATATTTT
>-|-|TRBJ2-1|TRBV5-8
CANSARVRNEQFF
TGTGCCAACTCGGCCCGGGTACGCAATGAGCAGTTCTTC
>-|-|TRBJ1-1|TRBV5-4
CASSSGGASGTEAFF
TGTGCCAGCAGCTCTGGCGGGGCTTCAGGCACTGAAGCTTTCTTT
>TRBD2|-|TRBJ2-1|TRBV10-1
CASSDPLTSTPNEQFF
TGCGCCAGCAGTGACCCCCTGACTAGCACCCCCAATGAGCAGTTCTTC
>TRBD2|few|TRBJ2-1|TRBV28
CASTPGLAGSNEQFF
TGTGCCAGCACCCCGGGACTAGCGGGGTCTAATGAGCAGTTCTTC
>TRBD1|-|TRBJ1-3|TRBV11-2
CASSTRDRPLAGNTIYF
TGTGCCAGCAGCACCCGGGACAGGCCATTAGCTGGAAACACCATATATTTT
>TRBD2|-|TRBJ2-4|TRBV7-9
CASSLPSGIAKNIQYF
TGTGCCAGCAGCTTACCTAGCGGGATAGCCAAAAACATTCAGTACTTC
>TRBD1|once|TRBJ2-3|TRBV5-1
CASTDRVSTDTQYF
TGCGCCAGCACAGACAGGGTTAGCACAGATACGCAGTATTTT
>-|-|TRBJ2-7|TRBV7-3
CASSLGGDSYEQYF
TGTGCCAGCAGCTTAGGCGGGGACTCCTACGAGCAGTACTTC
>TRBD2|few|TRBJ2-7|TRBV7-6
CASSHPTSGIYEQYF
TGTGCCAGCAGCCACCCGACTAGCGGGATCTACGAGCAGTACTTC
>-|-|TRBJ2-7|TRBV7-2
CASSPNRDPGGEQYF
TGTGCCAGCAGCCCGAACCGGGACCCTGGGGGGGAGCAGTACTTC
>-|-|TRBJ1-1|TRBV19
CASSIVGQGGNTEAFF
TGTGCCAGTAGTATCGTTGGGCAGGGAGGCAACACTGAAGCTTTCTTT
>TRBD1|-|TRBJ2-1|TRBV7-7
CASSLAIVQGANDNEQFF
TGTGCCAGCAGCTTAGCGATCGTACAGGGGGCCAACGACAATGAGCAGTTCTTC
>-|-|TRBJ2-3|TRBV2
CASSIGTDMYF
TGTGCCAGCAGTATCGGGACTGATATGTATTTT
>TRBD1|-|TRBJ1-4|TRBV19
CATSDREGEKLFF
TGTGCCACCTCGGACAGGGAGGGCGAAAAACTGTTTTTT
>TRBD2|-|TRBJ2-1|TRBV10-3
CAIKPSGSTYNEQFF
TGTGCCATCAAACCTAGCGGGAGTACCTACAATGAGCAGTTCTTC
>-|once|TRBJ1-1|TRBV5-4
CASSLILNTEAFF
TGTGCCAGCAGCCTAATCTTGAACACTGAAGCTTTCTTT
>-|-|TRBJ1-2|TRBV1
CTSSQAGDRGQDGYTF
TGCACCAGCAGCCAAGCCGGAGACAGGGGGCAAGATGGCTACACCTTC
>TRBD1|-|TRBJ2-1|TRBV28
CASSFVQGAHEQFF
TGTGCCAGCAGTTTTGTACAGGGGGCGCATGAGCAGTTCTTC
>TRBD1|-|TRBJ2-4|TRBV6-5
CASRNDREGKNIQYF
TGTGCCAGCAGAAATGACAGGGAAGGCAAAAACATTCAGTACTTC
>-|once|TRBJ2-3|TRBV19
CASSQGQADTQYF
TGTGCCAGTAGCCAGGGGCAGGCTGATACGCAGTATTTT
>TRBD2|-|TRBJ2-3|TRBV4-1
CASSQGEGLGLNTQYF
TGCGCCAGCAGCCAGGGGGAGGGACTAGGGTTAAATACGCAGTATTTT
>TRBD1|-|TRBJ2-3|TRBV6-1
CASSEGTGDTDTQYF
TGTGCCAGCAGTGAAGGGACAGGGGACACAGATACGCAGTATTTT
>-|-|TRBJ1-2|TRBV28
CLGLGGGYTF
TGTTTGGGGCTGGGGGGTGGCTACACCTTC
>TRBD1|-|TRBJ1-2|TRBV28
CASSKDRAYGYTF
TGTGCCAGCAGTAAGGACAGGGCCTATGGCTACACCTTC
>-|-|TRBJ1-3|TRBV18
CASSPLDSPSGNTIYF
TGTGCCAGCTCACCGCTTGACAGCCCCTCTGGAAACACCATATATTTT
>TRBD2|-|TRBJ2-5|TRBV7-3
CASSSGTSLETQYF
TGTGCCAGCAGCTCTGGGACTAGCCTGGAGACCCAGTACTTC
>-|-|TRBJ1-4|TRBV5-1
CASSLVGVREKLFF
TGCGCCAGCAGCTTAGTAGGGGTACGGGAAAAACTGTTTTTT
>TRBD1|-|TRBJ1-2|TRBV5-6
CASSSIPGTGPYGYTF
TGTGCCAGCAGCTCGATACCCGGGACAGGGCCGTACGGCTACACCTTC
>-|-|TRBJ2-7|TRBV11-2
CASSLDQHNIISYEQYF
TGTGCCAGCAGCTTAGACCAACATAACATTATCTCCTACGAGCAGTACTTC
>-|few|TRBJ2-7|TRBV28
CASREPGLTYEQYF
TGTGCCAGCAGGGAGCCGGGACTTACCTACGAGCAGTACTTC
>-|-|TRBJ1-3|TRBV21-1
CASSKMPSVVYTGGPGNTIYF
TGTGCCAGCAGCAAAATGCCCTCGGTAGTTTATACAGGGGGACCTGGAAACACCATATATTTT
>-|-|TRBJ1-3|TRBV18
CASSLRTLGTSGNTIYF
TGTGCCAGCTCACTTCGAACCCTCGGGACTTCCGGAAACACCATATATTTT
>-|few|TRBJ2-1|TRBV5-6
CASSPIQGSYNEQFF
TGTGCCAGCAGCCCAATTCAGGGGTCCTACAATGAGCAGTTCTTC
>TRBD1|-|TRBJ1-1|TRBV29-1
CSVEALIGETGTLWGTEAFF
TGCAGCGTTGAAGCCCTGATCGGGGAGACAGGGACCCTCTGGGGCACTGAAGCTTTCTTT
>TRBD1|once|TRBJ2-3|TRBV28
CASSRTGTGGYAVYF
TGTGCCAGCAGTCGTACCGGGACAGGCGGATACGCAGTATATTTT
>-|-|TRBJ2-7|TRBV7-9
CASSFGSSYEQYF
TGTGCCAGCAGCTTTGGCAGCTCCTACGAGCAGTACTTC
>-|once|TRBJ2-5|TRBV28
CASRKLRAAQETQYF
TGTGCCAGCAGGAAATTGCGGGCAGCCCAAGAGACCCAGTACTTC
>TRBD1|-|TRBJ1-4|TRBV5-5
CASSFGQAPGINEKLFF
TGTGCCAGCAGCTTTGGACAGGCCCCGGGGATTAATGAAAAACTGTTTTTT
>-|-|TRBJ1-2|TRBV18
CASSPQGQGINYGYTF
TGTGCCAGCTCACCACAGGGTCAGGGGATTAACTATGGCTACACCTTC
>-|few|TRBJ1-3|TRBV5-6
CASSLWGVRSGTIYF
TGTGCCAGCAGCTTGTGGGGCGTCCGTAGTGGCACCATATATTTT
>TRBD1|-|TRBJ2-7|TRBV28
CASSDARDSYYEQYF
TGTGCCAGCAGTGACGCGAGGGACAGCTACTACGAGCAGTACTTC